The entry below gives a single TCR beta chain sequence along with its context. Its cognate antigen is unknown. The primer mix had 60 Vbeta and 13 Jbeta primers. TCRdb keeps only in-frame clones here, not all; method: immunoSEQ multiplex PCR. This sample contains some 110,000 clones. The source of the sample is a study of cytomegalovirus exposure and HLA in healthy donors. Study in general: Counted in an early data release were about 80 million unique TCRs from HLA-typed donors.

Study-level results: Across HLA loci, a later analysis found differing TCR association rates, with DRB1 most and HLA-C fewest. In vitro assays verified that three CMV-associated chains recognized CMV antigens specifically.

Germline loops: CDR1 SGHRS, CDR2 YFSETQ. Trimming pared 4 bases from V and 2 bases from J, leaving 9 bases between. This CDR3 is 13 amino acids long. The sample taken for sequencing was PBMCs. The rearrangement links TRBV5-1 to TRBJ1-2; tentatively, D is TRBD1 (5 bases). This sequence originates from a man younger than 40 in good health and CMV-seronegative. The CDR3 reads CASSTDRNYGYTF. CDR3 sequence (DNA): TGCGCCAGCAGCACCGACAGAAACTATGGCTACACCTTC. The full variable domain, rest sourced from reference TRBV5-1 and TRBJ1-2, is KAGVTQTPRYLIKTRGQQVTLSCSPISGHRSVSWYQQTPGQGLQFLFEYFSETQRNKGNFPGRFSGRQFSNSRSEMNVSTLELGDSALYLCASSTDRNYGYTFGSGTRLTVV.